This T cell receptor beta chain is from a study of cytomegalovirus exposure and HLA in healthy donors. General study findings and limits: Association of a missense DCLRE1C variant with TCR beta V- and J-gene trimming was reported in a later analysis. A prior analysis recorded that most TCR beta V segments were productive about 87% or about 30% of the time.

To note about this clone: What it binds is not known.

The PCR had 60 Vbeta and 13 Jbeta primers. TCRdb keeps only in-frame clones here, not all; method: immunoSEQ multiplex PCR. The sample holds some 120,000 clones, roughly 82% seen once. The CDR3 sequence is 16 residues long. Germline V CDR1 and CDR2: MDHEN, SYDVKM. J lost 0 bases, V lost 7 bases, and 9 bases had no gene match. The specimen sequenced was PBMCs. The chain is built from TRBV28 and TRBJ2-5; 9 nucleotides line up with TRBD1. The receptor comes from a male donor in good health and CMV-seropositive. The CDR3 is CASTPGTGFHQETQYF. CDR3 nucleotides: TGTGCCAGCACCCCCGGGACAGGGTTTCACCAAGAGACCCAGTACTTC.